The T cell receptor (beta chain) described here comes from a study of T cell responses to AZD1222 COVID-19 vaccine. Some clones are missing from TCRdb's copy, which holds only in-frame ones; the method was immunoSEQ multiplex PCR. The table has about 92,000 clones, about nine tenths seen once; the top ten hold around 8.1%. Study results and limitations: Dominant at 160-218 and 743-854, vaccine-associated CD4 TCRs also spanned spike.

V was pared by 4 bases and J by 5 bases, with 5 bases between. The CDR3 has 11 residues. Germline assignment: CDR1 SGHDN and CDR2 FVKESK. Concerning this clone itself: The antigen remains unidentified.

The gene calls are TRBV14 and TRBJ1-1; D gene ambiguous. The sequence was collected from an adult in good health. The specimen comprised peripheral blood, sampled on day 0 of AZD1222 vaccination. The DNA for the CDR3 is TGTGCCAGCAGCCCCTTGACTGAAGCTTTCTTT. It encodes CASSPLTEAFF.